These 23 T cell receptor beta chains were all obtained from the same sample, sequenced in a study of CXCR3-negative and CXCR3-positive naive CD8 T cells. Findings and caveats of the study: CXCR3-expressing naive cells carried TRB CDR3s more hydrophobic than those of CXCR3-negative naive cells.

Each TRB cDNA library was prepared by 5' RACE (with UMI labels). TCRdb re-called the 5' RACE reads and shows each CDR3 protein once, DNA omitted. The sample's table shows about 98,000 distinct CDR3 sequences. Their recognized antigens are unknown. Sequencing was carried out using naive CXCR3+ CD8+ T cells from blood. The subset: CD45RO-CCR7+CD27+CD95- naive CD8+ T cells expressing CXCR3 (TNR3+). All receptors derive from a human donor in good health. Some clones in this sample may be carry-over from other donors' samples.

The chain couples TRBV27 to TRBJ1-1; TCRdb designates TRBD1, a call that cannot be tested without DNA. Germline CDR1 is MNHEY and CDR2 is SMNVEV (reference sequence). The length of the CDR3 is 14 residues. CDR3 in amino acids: CASRTETGATEAFF.

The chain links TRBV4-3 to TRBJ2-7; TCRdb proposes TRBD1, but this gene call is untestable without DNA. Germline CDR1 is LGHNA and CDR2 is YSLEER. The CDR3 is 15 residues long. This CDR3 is CASSRGTGPAYEQYF.

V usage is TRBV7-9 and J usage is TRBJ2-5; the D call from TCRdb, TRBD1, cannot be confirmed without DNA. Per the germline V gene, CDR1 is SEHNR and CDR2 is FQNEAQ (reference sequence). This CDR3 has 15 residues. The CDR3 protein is CASSSRQGLQETQYF.

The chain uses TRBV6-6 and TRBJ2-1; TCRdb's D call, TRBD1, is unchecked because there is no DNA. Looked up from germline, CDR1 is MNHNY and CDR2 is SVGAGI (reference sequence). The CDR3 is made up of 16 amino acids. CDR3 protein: CASSYSQQGGYNEQFF.

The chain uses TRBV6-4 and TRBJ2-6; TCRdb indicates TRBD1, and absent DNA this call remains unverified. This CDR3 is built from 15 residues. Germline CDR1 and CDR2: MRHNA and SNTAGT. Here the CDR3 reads CASSDGGSGANVLTF.

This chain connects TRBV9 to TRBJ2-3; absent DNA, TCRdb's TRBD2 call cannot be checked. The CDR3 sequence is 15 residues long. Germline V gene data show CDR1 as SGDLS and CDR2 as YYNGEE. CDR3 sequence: CASSIGLAGTDTQYF.

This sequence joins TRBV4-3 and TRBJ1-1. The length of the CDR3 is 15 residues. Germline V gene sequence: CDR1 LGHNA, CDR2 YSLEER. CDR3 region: CASSQDWRTNTEAFF.

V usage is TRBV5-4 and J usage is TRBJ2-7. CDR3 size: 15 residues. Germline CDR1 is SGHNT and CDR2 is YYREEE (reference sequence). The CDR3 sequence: CASSLEPENSYEQYF.

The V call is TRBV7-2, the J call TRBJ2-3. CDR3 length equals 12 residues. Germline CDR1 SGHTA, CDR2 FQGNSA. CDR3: CASSSVADTQYF.

The CDR3 loop is CASMALSYEQYF. V is TRBV28 and J is TRBJ2-7; TCRdb's assignment of TRBD2 cannot be checked, as there is no DNA. CDR1 and CDR2 (germline): MDHEN, SYDVKM. The CDR3 loop spans 12 amino acids.

CDR3 residues: CASSPDGGGAYEQYF. This rearrangement joins TRBV7-3 to TRBJ2-7; TCRdb indicates TRBD2, and absent DNA this call remains unverified. Germline V gene sequence: CDR1 SGHTA, CDR2 FQGTGA. The CDR3 length is 15 residues.

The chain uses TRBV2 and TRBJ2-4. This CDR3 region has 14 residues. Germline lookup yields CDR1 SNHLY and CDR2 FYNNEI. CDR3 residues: CASTRTVAKNIQYF.

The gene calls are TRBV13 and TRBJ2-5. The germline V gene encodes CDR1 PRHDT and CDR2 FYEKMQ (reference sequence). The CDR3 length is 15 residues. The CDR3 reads CASSLRWEKQETQYF.

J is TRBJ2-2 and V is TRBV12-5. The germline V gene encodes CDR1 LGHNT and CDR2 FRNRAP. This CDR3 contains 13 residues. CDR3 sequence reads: CASGPANTGELFF.

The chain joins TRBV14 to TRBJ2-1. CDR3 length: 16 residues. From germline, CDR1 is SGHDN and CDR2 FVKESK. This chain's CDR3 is CASSQVLGFSYNEQFF.

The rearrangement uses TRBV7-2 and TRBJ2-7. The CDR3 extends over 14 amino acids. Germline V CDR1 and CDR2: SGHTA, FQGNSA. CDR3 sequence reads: CASSHFQQAYEQYF.

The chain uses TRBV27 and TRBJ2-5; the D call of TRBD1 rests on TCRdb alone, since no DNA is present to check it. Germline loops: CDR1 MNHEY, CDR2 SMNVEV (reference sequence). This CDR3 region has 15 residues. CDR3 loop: CASSSPGTGYGTQYF.

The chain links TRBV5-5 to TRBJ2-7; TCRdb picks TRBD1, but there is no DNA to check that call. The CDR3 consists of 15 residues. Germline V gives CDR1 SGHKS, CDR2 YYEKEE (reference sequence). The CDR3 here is CASSSLGSEVYEQYF.

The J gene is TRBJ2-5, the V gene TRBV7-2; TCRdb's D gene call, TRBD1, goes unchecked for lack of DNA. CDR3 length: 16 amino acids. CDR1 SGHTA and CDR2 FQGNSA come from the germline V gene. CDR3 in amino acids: CASSLALGGRGETQYF.

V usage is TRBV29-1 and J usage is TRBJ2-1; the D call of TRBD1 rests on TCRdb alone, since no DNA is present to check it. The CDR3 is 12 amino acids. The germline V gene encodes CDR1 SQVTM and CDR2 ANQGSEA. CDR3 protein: CSVAGQFDEQFF.

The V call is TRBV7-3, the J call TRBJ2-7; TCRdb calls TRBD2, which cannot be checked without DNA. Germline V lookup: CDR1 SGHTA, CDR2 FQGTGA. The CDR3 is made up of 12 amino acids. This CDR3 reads CASSLGGGEQYF.

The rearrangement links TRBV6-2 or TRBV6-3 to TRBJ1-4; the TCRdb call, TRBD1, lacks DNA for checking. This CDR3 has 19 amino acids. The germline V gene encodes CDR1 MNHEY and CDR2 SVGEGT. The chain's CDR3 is CASSYSTIGRDRHNEKLFF.

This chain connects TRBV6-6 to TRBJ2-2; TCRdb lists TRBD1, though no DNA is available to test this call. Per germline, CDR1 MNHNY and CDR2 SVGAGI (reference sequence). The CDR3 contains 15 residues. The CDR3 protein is CASSYGTENSGELFF.